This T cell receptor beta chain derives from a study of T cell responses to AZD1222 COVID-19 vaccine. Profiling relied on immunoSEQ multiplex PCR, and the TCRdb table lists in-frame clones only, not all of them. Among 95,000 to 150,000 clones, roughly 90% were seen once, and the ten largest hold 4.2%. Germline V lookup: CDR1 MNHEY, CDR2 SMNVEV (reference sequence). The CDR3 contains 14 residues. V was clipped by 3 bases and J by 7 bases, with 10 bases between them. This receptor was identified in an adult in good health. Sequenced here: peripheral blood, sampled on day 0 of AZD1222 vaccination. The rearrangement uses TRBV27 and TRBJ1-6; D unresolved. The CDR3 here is CASSLWEANSPLHF. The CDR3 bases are TGTGCCAGCAGTTTGTGGGAGGCGAATTCACCCCTCCACTTT.